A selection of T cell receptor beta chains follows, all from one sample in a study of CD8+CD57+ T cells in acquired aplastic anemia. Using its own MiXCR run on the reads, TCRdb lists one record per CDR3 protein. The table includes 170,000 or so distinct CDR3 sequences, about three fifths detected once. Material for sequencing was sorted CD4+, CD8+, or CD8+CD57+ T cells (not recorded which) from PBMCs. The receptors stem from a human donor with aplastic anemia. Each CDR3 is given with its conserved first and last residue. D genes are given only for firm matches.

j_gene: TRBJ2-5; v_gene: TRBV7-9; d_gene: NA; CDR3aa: CASSLMPSSPETQYF
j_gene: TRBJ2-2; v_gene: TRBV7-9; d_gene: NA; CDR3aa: CASSLEAAYTGELFF
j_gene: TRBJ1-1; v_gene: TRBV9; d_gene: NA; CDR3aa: CASSVRDGGNTEAFF
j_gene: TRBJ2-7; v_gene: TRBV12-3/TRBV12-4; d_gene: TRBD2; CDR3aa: CASSLSGSSYEQYF
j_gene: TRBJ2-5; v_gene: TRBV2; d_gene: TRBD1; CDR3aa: CASIGDRATQETQYF
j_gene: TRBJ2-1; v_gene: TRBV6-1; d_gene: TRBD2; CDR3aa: CASSTRTSGVPRNEQFF
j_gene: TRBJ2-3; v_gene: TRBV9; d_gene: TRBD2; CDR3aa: CASSLTPIAGRTDTQYF
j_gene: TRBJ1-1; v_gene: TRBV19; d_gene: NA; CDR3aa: CASSEGGTNTEAFF
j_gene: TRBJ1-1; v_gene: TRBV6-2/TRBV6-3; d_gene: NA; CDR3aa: CASDWALDTSEAFF
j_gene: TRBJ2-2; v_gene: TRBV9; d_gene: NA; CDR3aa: CASSVDWDTGELFF
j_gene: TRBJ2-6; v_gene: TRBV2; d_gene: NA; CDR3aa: CASSSDRSGANVLTF
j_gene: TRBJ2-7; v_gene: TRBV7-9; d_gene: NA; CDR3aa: CASSLGTLTLSYEQYF
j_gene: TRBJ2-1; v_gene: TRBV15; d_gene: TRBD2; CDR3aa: CATRAGLAGHNEQFF